This entry lists 9 T cell receptor beta chains sequenced from one sample in a study of T cell responses to AZD1222 COVID-19 vaccine. The data were produced by immunoSEQ multiplex PCR, yet TCRdb's version contains in-frame clones alone and is incomplete. Of approximately 80,000 clones listed, just under 90% are singletons. This material consisted of peripheral blood, taken on day 0 of AZD1222 vaccination. The receptors were sampled from an adult in good health.

This clone was seen just once. The chain is built from TRBV7-9 and TRBJ1-1; no reliable D call. V was trimmed by 3 bases and J by 3 bases, leaving 14 bases between them. CDR3 size: 15 residues. Germline V gene data show CDR1 as SEHNR and CDR2 as FQNEAQ (reference sequence). CDR3 loop: CASSLPREGDTEAFF. As DNA, the CDR3 is TGTGCCAGCAGCTTGCCCCGAGAGGGAGACACTGAAGCTTTCTTT.

The gene calls are TRBV25-1 and TRBJ1-3; D gene uncertain. The CDR3 loop spans 14 amino acids. Germline V gene lookup returns CDR1 MGHDK and CDR2 SYGVNS. With 2 bases removed from V and 6 bases from J, the gap between germline ends came to 11 bases. The CDR3 bases are TGTGCCAGCAGTGAAGGAGGCAAACCAAACACCATATATTTT. It encodes CASSEGGKPNTIYF.

The CDR3 nucleotides are TGTGCCATCAGTGAGAAAGGGCCCTACGAGCAGTACTTC. It is translated as CAISEKGPYEQYF. J is TRBJ2-7 and V is TRBV10-3; D ambiguous. Between the trimmed V and J ends, which lost 2 bases and 2 bases, there was a span of 7 bases. CDR3 length: 13 amino acids. Looked up from germline, CDR1 is ENHRY and CDR2 is SYGVKD.

This chain connects TRBV27 to TRBJ1-6, with a weak D call TRBD1 (6 bases). The germline V and J ends were trimmed by 6 bases and 11 bases, with 17 bases remaining between them. This CDR3 has 14 residues. The germline V gene has CDR1 MNHEY and CDR2 SMNVEV (reference sequence). The CDR3 coding sequence is TGTGCCAGCAGCCCCGGGACGGGGGGGCCACCCCTCCACTTT. It specifies CASSPGTGGPPLHF.

The V and J genes are TRBV5-1 and TRBJ1-6; 8 bases are shared with TRBD1. The CDR3 loop spans 14 amino acids. J lost 8 bases, V lost 3 bases, and 4 bases had no gene match. CDR1 SGHRS and CDR2 YFSETQ come from the germline V gene. The CDR3 spells CASSSGGPYSPLHF. CDR3 DNA sequence: TGCGCCAGCAGCTCAGGGGGCCCCTATTCACCCCTCCACTTT.

The CDR3 is CASSPRENEKLFF. The CDR3 DNA is TGTGCCAGCAGCCCCCGGGAGAATGAAAAACTGTTTTTT. The chain uses TRBV6-5 and TRBJ1-4, with D uncertain. CDR1 MNHEY and CDR2 SVGAGI come from the germline V gene. This CDR3 is built from 13 residues. V was clipped by 6 bases and J by 5 bases, with 10 bases between them.

The gene calls are TRBV19 and TRBJ1-3; D is unclear. Germline V gene sequence: CDR1 LNHDA, CDR2 SQIVND (reference sequence). The CDR3 contains 12 residues. Trimming removed 7 bases from V and 9 bases from J, with 13 bases in between. The CDR3 bases are TGTGCCAGTACTTATAGCGGGGTCACCATATATTTT. Translating gives CASTYSGVTIYF. Using reference TRBV19 and TRBJ1-3 for the parts outside the CDR3, the full variable domain is DGGITQSPKYLFRKEGQNVTLSCEQNLNHDAMYWYRQDPGQGLRLIYYSQIVNDFQKGDIAEGYSVSREKKESFPLTVTSAQKNPTAFYLCASTYSGVTIYFGEGSWLTVV.

The chain has TRBV4-3 and TRBJ1-2; TRBD1 matches 7 bases. CDR3 length equals 18 residues. Looked up from germline, CDR1 is LGHNA and CDR2 is YSLEER. V shed 2 bases, J shed 1 base, and the junction held 13 bases outside the gene matches. CDR3 nucleotide sequence: TGCGCCAGCAGCCAAACGTTTGCCTCTGGGACAGTTAACTATGGCTACACCTTC. Residues: CASSQTFASGTVNYGYTF.

This rearrangement joins TRBV6-5 to TRBJ2-5; D could derive from TRBD1 or TRBD2 (5 bases each). Germline CDR1 reads MNHEY; CDR2 reads SVGAGI. The V end was cut by 8 bases, the J end by 5 bases, with 12 bases between. The CDR3 loop spans 12 amino acids. CDR3 sequence: CASAWGFETQYF. DNA of the CDR3: TGTGCCAGCGCCTGGGGGTTCGAGACCCAGTACTTC.